A single T cell receptor beta chain is shown here with its context. The V and J ends lost 4 bases and 5 bases respectively, with 18 bases between them. This CDR3 spans 15 amino acids. Looked up from germline, CDR1 is SGHVS and CDR2 is FQNEAQ. Method: immunoSEQ multiplex PCR; TCRdb's copy keeps in-frame clones and lacks some. The sample consists of about 250,000 clones, 80% to 90% of them appearing once. The record originates from a study of blood T cell repertoires in COVID-19. Study background: Collection of acute and convalescent COVID-19 samples took place in the United States, Italy and Spain.

This study enrolled people aged roughly 18 to 100 from about two dozen US geographic areas. Two negative PCRs, clearance, or symptom resolution characterized the recovered Cohort 3 donors. The rearrangement links TRBV7-8 to TRBJ2-7, with D tentatively TRBD1 (5 bases). Sequencing used PBMCs or T cells enriched from blood (not recorded which). This sequence was found in a woman aged 18-35 years who had recovered from COVID-19. This chain's CDR3 is CASSYVAGPSNEQYF. For the CDR3, the DNA is TGTGCCAGCAGCTATGTCGCAGGGCCCAGCAACGAGCAGTACTTC.